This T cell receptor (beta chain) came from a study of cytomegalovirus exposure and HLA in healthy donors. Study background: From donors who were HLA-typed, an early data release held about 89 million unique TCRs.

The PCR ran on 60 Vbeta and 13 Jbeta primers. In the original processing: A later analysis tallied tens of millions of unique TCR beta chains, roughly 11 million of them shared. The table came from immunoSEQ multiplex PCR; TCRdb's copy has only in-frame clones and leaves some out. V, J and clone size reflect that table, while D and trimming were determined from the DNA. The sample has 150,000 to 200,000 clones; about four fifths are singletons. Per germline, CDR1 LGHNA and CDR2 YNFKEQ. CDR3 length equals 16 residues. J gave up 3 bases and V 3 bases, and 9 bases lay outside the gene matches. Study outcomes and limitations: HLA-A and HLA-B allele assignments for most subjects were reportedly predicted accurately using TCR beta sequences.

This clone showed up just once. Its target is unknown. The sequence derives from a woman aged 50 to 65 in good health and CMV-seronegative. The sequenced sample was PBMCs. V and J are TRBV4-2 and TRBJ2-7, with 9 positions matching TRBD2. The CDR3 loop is CASSQDVTSGDYEQYF. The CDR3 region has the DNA TGTGCCAGCAGCCAGGATGTGACTAGCGGAGACTACGAGCAGTACTTC.